One sample yielded the 2 T cell receptor beta chains listed below, sequenced in a study of T cell responses to AZD1222 COVID-19 vaccine. Only in-frame clones appear in the TCRdb table, and some are missing; sequencing was by immunoSEQ multiplex PCR. The table lists under 200,000 clones, around 90% of them singletons, with roughly 4.4% in the top ten. The sample in question was peripheral blood, obtained on day 0 of MenACWY control vaccination. All receptors derive from an adult in good health.

The genes are TRBV6-2 or TRBV6-3 and TRBJ1-1; D ambiguous. The CDR3 length is 13 residues. Germline assignment: CDR1 MNHEY and CDR2 SVGEGT. Between the trimmed V and J ends, which lost 0 bases and 5 bases, there was a span of 7 bases. The CDR3 region is CASSYSERTEAFF. The CDR3 coding sequence is TGTGCCAGCAGTTACTCAGAGCGGACTGAAGCTTTCTTT.

The CDR3 is CASSQDNRAEAFF. For the CDR3, the DNA is TGTGCCAGCAGCCAAGATAACAGGGCTGAAGCTTTCTTT. V is TRBV3-1 (or the pseudogene TRBV3-2) and J is TRBJ1-1, with D tentatively TRBD1 (6 bases). This CDR3 has 13 residues. Germline lookup yields CDR1 LGHDT and CDR2 YNNKEL (reference sequence). The V and J ends lost 0 bases and 6 bases respectively, with 8 bases between them.